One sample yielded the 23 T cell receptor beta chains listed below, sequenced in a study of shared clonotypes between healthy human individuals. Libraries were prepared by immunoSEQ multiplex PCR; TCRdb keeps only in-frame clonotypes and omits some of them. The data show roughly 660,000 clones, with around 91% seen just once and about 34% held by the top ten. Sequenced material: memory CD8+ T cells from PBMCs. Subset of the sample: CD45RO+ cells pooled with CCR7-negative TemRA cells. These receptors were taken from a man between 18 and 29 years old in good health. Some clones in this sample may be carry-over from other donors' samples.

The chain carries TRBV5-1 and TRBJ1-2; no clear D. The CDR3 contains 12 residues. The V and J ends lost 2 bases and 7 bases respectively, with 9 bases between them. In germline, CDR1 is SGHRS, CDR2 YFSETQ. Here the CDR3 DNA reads TGCGCCAGCAGCTTTGGAGCGGCTGGCTACACCTTC. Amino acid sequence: CASSFGAAGYTF. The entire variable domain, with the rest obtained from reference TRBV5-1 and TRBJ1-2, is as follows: KAGVTQTPRYLIKTRGQQVTLSCSPISGHRSVSWYQQTPGQGLQFLFEYFSETQRNKGNFPGRFSGRQFSNSRSEMNVSTLELGDSALYLCASSFGAAGYTFGSGTRLTVV.

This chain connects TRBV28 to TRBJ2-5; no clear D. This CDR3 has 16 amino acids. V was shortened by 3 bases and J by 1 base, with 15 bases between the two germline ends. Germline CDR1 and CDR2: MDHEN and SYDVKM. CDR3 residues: CASSLLVNSIQETQYF. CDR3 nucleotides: TGTGCCAGCAGTTTGTTGGTCAACAGCATCCAAGAGACCCAGTACTTC. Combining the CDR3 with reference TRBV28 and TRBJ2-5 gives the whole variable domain DVKVTQSSRYLVKRTGEKVFLECVQDMDHENMFWYRQDPGLGLRLIYFSYDVKMKEKGDIPEGYSVSREKKERFSLILESASTNQTSMYLCASSLLVNSIQETQYFGPGTRLLVL.

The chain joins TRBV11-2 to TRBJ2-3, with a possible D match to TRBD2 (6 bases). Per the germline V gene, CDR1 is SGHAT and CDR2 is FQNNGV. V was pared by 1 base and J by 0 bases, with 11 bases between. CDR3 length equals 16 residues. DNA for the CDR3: TGTGCCAGCAGCTTAGGGACGGGGACTAGCACAGATACGCAGTATTTT. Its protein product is CASSLGTGTSTDTQYF.

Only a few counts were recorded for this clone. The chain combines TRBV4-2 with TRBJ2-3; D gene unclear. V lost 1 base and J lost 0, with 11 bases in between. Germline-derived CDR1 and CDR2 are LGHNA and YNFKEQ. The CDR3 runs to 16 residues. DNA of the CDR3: TGTGCCAGCAGCCAAGTAAAGGATTCTAGCACAGATACGCAGTATTTT. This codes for CASSQVKDSSTDTQYF.

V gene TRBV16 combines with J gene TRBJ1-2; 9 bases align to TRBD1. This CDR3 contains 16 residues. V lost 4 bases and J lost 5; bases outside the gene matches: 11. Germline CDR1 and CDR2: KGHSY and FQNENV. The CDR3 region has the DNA TGTGCCAGCAGCCCCCGGCCGGGACAGGGTACTTATGGCTACACCTTC. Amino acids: CASSPRPGQGTYGYTF.

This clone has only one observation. CDR3 in DNA: TGTGCCTGGAGCCTTTTGAACACTGAAGCTTTCTTT. This sequence encodes CAWSLLNTEAFF. The V gene is TRBV30, the J gene TRBJ1-1; D is undetermined. The CDR3 covers 12 residues. The germline V gene has CDR1 GTSNPN and CDR2 SVGIG (reference sequence). The V gene lost 3 bases and the J gene lost 0 bases, with 5 bases spanning the gap.

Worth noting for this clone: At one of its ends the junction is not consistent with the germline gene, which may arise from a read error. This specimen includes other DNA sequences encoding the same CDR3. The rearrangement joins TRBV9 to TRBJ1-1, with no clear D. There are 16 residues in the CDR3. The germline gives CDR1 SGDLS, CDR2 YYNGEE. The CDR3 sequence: CASSVEQWAGNTEAFF. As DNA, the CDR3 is TGTGCCAGTAGCGTAGAGCAATGGGCGGGAAACACTGAAGCTTTCTTT.

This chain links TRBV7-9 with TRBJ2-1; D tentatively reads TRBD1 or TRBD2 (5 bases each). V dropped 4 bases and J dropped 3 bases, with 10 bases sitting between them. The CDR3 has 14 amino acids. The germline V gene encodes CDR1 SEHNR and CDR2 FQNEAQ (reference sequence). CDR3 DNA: TGTGCCAGCAGCTCGTGGGACGGCTACAATGAGCAGTTCTTC. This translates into CASSSWDGYNEQFF.

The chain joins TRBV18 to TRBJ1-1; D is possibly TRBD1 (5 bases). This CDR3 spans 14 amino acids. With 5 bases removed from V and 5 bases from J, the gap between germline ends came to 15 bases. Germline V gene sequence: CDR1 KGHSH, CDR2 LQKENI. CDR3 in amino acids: CASSDDGTGTEAFF. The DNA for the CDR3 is TGTGCCAGCTCAGATGACGGGACTGGTACTGAAGCTTTCTTT.

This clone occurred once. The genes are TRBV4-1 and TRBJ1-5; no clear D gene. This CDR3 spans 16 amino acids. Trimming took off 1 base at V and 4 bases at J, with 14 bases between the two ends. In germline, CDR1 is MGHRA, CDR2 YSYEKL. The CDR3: CASSQAPEGLNQPQHF. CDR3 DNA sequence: TGCGCCAGCAGCCAAGCCCCGGAGGGCCTTAATCAGCCCCAGCATTTT.

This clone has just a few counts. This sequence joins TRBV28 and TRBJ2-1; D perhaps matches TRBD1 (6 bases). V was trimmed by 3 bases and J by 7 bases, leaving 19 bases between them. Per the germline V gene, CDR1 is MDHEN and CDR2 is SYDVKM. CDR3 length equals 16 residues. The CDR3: CASSFRDKHPRNEQFF. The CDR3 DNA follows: TGTGCCAGCAGTTTTCGGGACAAACACCCACGTAATGAGCAGTTCTTC.

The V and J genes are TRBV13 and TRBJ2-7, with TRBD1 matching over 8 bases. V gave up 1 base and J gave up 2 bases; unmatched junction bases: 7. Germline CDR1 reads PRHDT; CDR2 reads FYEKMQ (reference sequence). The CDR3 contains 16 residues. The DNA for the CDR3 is TGTGCCAGCAGCTTAGTGGGCAGGGGGCAAACCTACGAGCAGTACTTC. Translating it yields CASSLVGRGQTYEQYF.

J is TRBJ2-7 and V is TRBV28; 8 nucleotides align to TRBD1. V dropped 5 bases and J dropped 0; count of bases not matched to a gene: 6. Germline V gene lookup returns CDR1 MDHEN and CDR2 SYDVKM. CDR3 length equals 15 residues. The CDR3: CASSGGDRSSYEQYF. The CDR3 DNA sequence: TGTGCCAGCAGTGGAGGGGACAGGAGCTCCTACGAGCAGTACTTC. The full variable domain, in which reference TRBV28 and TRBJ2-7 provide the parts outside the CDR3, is DVKVTQSSRYLVKRTGEKVFLECVQDMDHENMFWYRQDPGLGLRLIYFSYDVKMKEKGDIPEGYSVSREKKERFSLILESASTNQTSMYLCASSGGDRSSYEQYFGPGTRLTVT.

The CDR3 bases are TGTGCCAGCAGTTCCCCGACAGGGGCAAACACCATATATTTT. Protein: CASSSPTGANTIYF. V and J are TRBV28 and TRBJ1-3; 8 bases fit TRBD1. The CDR3 length is 14 residues. J gave up 6 bases and V 4 bases, and 5 bases lay outside the gene matches. CDR1 is MDHEN, CDR2 SYDVKM, per germline.

CDR3 in DNA: TGTGCCAGCAGTTTAACCGGACAGGGAGGCTACACCTTC. This encodes CASSLTGQGGYTF. The V and J genes are TRBV27 and TRBJ1-2; 8 bases line up with TRBD1. The CDR3 consists of 13 residues. The J segment lost 8 bases and the V segment lost 2 bases, leaving 4 bases of the junction unmatched. The germline gives CDR1 MNHEY, CDR2 SMNVEV (reference sequence).

The CDR3 coding sequence is TGTGCCAGCAGTTTAATGGGACTAGCGGGAACGAGCTCCTACAATGAGCAGTTCTTC. This encodes CASSLMGLAGTSSYNEQFF. This chain links TRBV28 with TRBJ2-1; 13 bases map to TRBD2. The J segment lost 0 bases and the V segment lost 2 bases, leaving 7 bases of the junction unmatched. CDR1 and CDR2 from the germline V gene are MDHEN and SYDVKM. CDR3 size: 19 residues.

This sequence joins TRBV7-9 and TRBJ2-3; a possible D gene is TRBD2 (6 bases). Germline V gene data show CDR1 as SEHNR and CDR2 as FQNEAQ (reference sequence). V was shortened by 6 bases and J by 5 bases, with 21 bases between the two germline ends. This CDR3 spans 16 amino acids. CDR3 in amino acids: CASSHLSGSRRDTQYF. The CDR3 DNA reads TGTGCCAGCAGTCACCTAAGCGGGTCACGACGAGATACGCAGTATTTT.

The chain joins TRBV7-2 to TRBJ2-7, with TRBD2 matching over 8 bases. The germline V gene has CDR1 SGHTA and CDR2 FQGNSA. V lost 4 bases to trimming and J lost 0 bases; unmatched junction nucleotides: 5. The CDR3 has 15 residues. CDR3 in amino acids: CASSSRGGRSYEQYF. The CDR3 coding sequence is TGTGCCAGCAGCTCCCGGGGGGGCCGCTCCTACGAGCAGTACTTC. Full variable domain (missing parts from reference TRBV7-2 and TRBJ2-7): GAGVSQSPSNKVTEKGKDVELRCDPISGHTALYWYRQSLGQGLEFLIYFQGNSAPDKSGLPSDRFSAERTGGSVSTLTIQRTQQEDSAVYLCASSSRGGRSYEQYFGPGTRLTVT.

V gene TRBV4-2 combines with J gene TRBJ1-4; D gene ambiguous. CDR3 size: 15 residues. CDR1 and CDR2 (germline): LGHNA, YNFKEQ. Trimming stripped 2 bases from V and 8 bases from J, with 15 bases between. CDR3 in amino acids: CASSQLEDWWEKLFF. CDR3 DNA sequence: TGTGCCAGCAGCCAACTGGAGGATTGGTGGGAAAAACTGTTTTTT.

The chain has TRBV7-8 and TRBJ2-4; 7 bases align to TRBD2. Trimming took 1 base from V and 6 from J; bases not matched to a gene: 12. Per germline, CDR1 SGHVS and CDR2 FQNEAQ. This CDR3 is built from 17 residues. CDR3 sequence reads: CASSLVVGGRAANIQYF. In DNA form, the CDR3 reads TGTGCCAGCAGCTTAGTTGTAGGCGGGAGAGCTGCAAACATTCAGTACTTC.

The CDR3 DNA reads TGTGCCAGCAGCGTGAGCGCAGGGTCGAACGAGCAGTACTTC. The encoded protein is CASSVSAGSNEQYF. The V gene is TRBV9, the J gene TRBJ2-7, with a tentative D call TRBD1 (5 bases). This CDR3 region has 14 residues. V was trimmed by 2 bases and J by 5 bases, leaving 14 bases between them. CDR1 is SGDLS and CDR2 is YYNGEE in the germline V gene. The whole variable domain, remainder taken from reference TRBV9 and TRBJ2-7, is DSGVTQTPKHLITATGQRVTLRCSPRSGDLSVYWYQQSLDQGLQFLIQYYNGEERAKGNILERFSAQQFPDLHSELNLSSLELGDSALYFCASSVSAGSNEQYFGPGTRLTVT.

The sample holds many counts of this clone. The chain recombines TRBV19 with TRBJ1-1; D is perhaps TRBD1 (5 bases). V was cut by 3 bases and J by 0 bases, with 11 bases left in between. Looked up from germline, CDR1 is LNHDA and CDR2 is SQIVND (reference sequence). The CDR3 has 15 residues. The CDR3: CASSMEWGVNTEAFF. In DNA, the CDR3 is TGTGCCAGTAGTATGGAATGGGGGGTGAACACTGAAGCTTTCTTT.

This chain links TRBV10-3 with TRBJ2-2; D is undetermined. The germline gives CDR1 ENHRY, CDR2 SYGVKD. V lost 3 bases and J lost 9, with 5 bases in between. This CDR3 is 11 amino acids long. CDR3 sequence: CAISDSRELFF. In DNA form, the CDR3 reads TGTGCCATCAGTGATTCTAGGGAGCTGTTTTTT.